Listed below are T cell receptor beta chains from one sample, sequenced in a study of cytomegalovirus exposure and HLA in healthy donors. TCRdb's table, derived via immunoSEQ multiplex PCR, lists solely in-frame clones and lacks some. Of hundreds of thousands of clones listed, roughly 79% were seen once; the top ten hold approximately 1.8%. The specimen sequenced was PBMCs. All receptors come from a male donor in good health and CMV-seronegative. CDR3s include the opening cysteine and the closing phenylalanine or tryptophan. Each record gives: CDR3 DNA, CDR3 protein, clone size, D gene, J gene, V gene. D genes are given only for firm matches. Clone size, where shown, is once, few, many, or a class for clones that have expanded.

CDR3nt: TGTGCCAGCAGCTTAGGGGCTCTCTCTGGAAACACCATATATTTT
CDR3aa: CASSLGALSGNTIYF
abundance: NA
d_gene: NA
j_gene: TRBJ1-3
v_gene: TRBV7-8

CDR3nt: TGTGCCAGCAGTTCAACAGGGAGTCATGGCTACACCTTC
CDR3aa: CASSSTGSHGYTF
abundance: few
d_gene: NA
j_gene: TRBJ1-2
v_gene: TRBV27

CDR3nt: TGTGCCAGTAAGATCGGACAGGGAATGATGGGCTACACCTTC
CDR3aa: CASKIGQGMMGYTF
abundance: NA
d_gene: TRBD1
j_gene: TRBJ1-2
v_gene: TRBV19

CDR3nt: TGTGCCAGCAGCTTAGGCAGGAGCACAGATACGCAGTATTTT
CDR3aa: CASSLGRSTDTQYF
abundance: NA
d_gene: NA
j_gene: TRBJ2-3
v_gene: TRBV7-2

CDR3nt: TGTGCCAGCAGTTTCCGGACTAGTGGGCAAGAGACCCAGTACTTC
CDR3aa: CASSFRTSGQETQYF
abundance: NA
d_gene: TRBD2
j_gene: TRBJ2-5
v_gene: TRBV27

CDR3nt: TGTGCCAGCAGCTTATTAGGGCGGGTCCGGTACTTC
CDR3aa: CASSLLGRVRYF
abundance: once
d_gene: NA
j_gene: TRBJ2-4
v_gene: TRBV7-9

CDR3nt: TGTGCCAGCAGTGATGGAGTCCCTTTTGGGAGCAATCAGCCCCAGCATTTT
CDR3aa: CASSDGVPFGSNQPQHF
abundance: NA
d_gene: NA
j_gene: TRBJ1-5
v_gene: TRBV2

CDR3nt: TGTGCCAGCTCACCCGACAGGGTGGGGACTGAAGCTTTCTTT
CDR3aa: CASSPDRVGTEAFF
abundance: NA
d_gene: TRBD1
j_gene: TRBJ1-1
v_gene: TRBV18

CDR3nt: TGTGCCAGCATCCCAGGGGGACGCTATGGCTACACCTTC
CDR3aa: CASIPGGRYGYTF
abundance: NA
d_gene: TRBD1
j_gene: TRBJ1-2
v_gene: TRBV7-3

CDR3nt: TGTGCCAGCAGCTTGGCCGTCAGGGCGAACACCGGGGAGCTGTTTTTT
CDR3aa: CASSLAVRANTGELFF
abundance: NA
d_gene: NA
j_gene: TRBJ2-2
v_gene: TRBV5-4

CDR3nt: TGCGCCAGCTCGCTCGGCGGACTAGCGGGGGGGCGGGGGGAGACCCAGTACTTC
CDR3aa: CASSLGGLAGGRGETQYF
abundance: NA
d_gene: TRBD2
j_gene: TRBJ2-5
v_gene: TRBV10-2

CDR3nt: TGTGCCACCAGCCACGGGGGGACAGGGCGGTATGGCTACACCTTC
CDR3aa: CATSHGGTGRYGYTF
abundance: NA
d_gene: TRBD1
j_gene: TRBJ1-2
v_gene: TRBV15

CDR3nt: TGTGCCAGCAGCTCACAGGGGGCTGGGGTCGATGAGCAGTTCTTC
CDR3aa: CASSSQGAGVDEQFF
abundance: once
d_gene: TRBD1
j_gene: TRBJ2-1
v_gene: TRBV9

CDR3nt: TGTGCCAGCTCACCGGCTCCGGGCACTGAAGCTTTCTTT
CDR3aa: CASSPAPGTEAFF
abundance: NA
d_gene: NA
j_gene: TRBJ1-1
v_gene: TRBV18

CDR3nt: TGTGCCAGCAGTGTTACTAGCGAGCACACCGGGGAGCTGTTTTTT
CDR3aa: CASSVTSEHTGELFF
abundance: NA
d_gene: TRBD2
j_gene: TRBJ2-2
v_gene: TRBV27

CDR3nt: TGTGCCAGCGGAGGCCAAAGGGGGGGGGACCAAGAGACCCAGTACTTC
CDR3aa: CASGGQRGGDQETQYF
abundance: NA
d_gene: NA
j_gene: TRBJ2-5
v_gene: TRBV2

CDR3nt: TGTGCCAGCAGCCTCGTTGAAGGGGTTGGTGCTGGAAACACCATATATTTT
CDR3aa: CASSLVEGVGAGNTIYF
abundance: NA
d_gene: NA
j_gene: TRBJ1-3
v_gene: TRBV5-6

CDR3nt: TGTGCCAGTAGCGGTCGGCAGGGGGCGAGTGAAAAACTGTTTTTT
CDR3aa: CASSGRQGASEKLFF
abundance: once
d_gene: TRBD1
j_gene: TRBJ1-4
v_gene: TRBV19

CDR3nt: TGTGCCAGCAGTACATGGGCGGGCGGAGCCCAGCATTTT
CDR3aa: CASSTWAGGAQHF
abundance: NA
d_gene: NA
j_gene: TRBJ1-5
v_gene: TRBV7-2

CDR3nt: TGTGCCAGCAGCCCCGGGACAGGGAACACCGGGGAGCTGTTTTTT
CDR3aa: CASSPGTGNTGELFF
abundance: few
d_gene: TRBD1
j_gene: TRBJ2-2
v_gene: TRBV11-3

CDR3nt: TGTGCCACCAGCAGAGATAGGGCAGGGGCGGTGGCTAATGAAAAACTGTTTTTT
CDR3aa: CATSRDRAGAVANEKLFF
abundance: NA
d_gene: NA
j_gene: TRBJ1-4
v_gene: TRBV15

CDR3nt: TGTGCCAGCAGTGGACAGCTTAATGAAAAACTGTTTTTT
CDR3aa: CASSGQLNEKLFF
abundance: NA
d_gene: NA
j_gene: TRBJ1-4
v_gene: TRBV27

CDR3nt: TGCGCCAGCAGCTTGCAAGGAGGAGGAAGCCTTAATGAAAAACTGTTTTTT
CDR3aa: CASSLQGGGSLNEKLFF
abundance: NA
d_gene: NA
j_gene: TRBJ1-4
v_gene: TRBV5-1

CDR3nt: TGTGCCAGCAGTGACTCGACAGACACCGGGGAGCTGTTTTTT
CDR3aa: CASSDSTDTGELFF
abundance: once
d_gene: NA
j_gene: TRBJ2-2
v_gene: TRBV6-4

CDR3nt: TGTGCCAGCAGTGAAAACAGGGAGAGCGAAAAACTGTTTTTT
CDR3aa: CASSENRESEKLFF
abundance: NA
d_gene: NA
j_gene: TRBJ1-4
v_gene: TRBV25-1

CDR3nt: TGCGCCAGCAGTGAAGGGCAGGGGACAGATACGCAGTATTTT
CDR3aa: CASSEGQGTDTQYF
abundance: once
d_gene: NA
j_gene: TRBJ2-3
v_gene: TRBV10-2

CDR3nt: TGTGCCAGCAGCCGAGAAGGGACTAGCGGGTACACAGATACGCAGTATTTT
CDR3aa: CASSREGTSGYTDTQYF
abundance: NA
d_gene: TRBD2
j_gene: TRBJ2-3
v_gene: TRBV4-2

CDR3nt: TGTGCCAGCAGCTTTTTCGGTCCAAAGAGGAATGAGCAGTTCTTC
CDR3aa: CASSFFGPKRNEQFF
abundance: NA
d_gene: NA
j_gene: TRBJ2-1
v_gene: TRBV5-8

CDR3nt: TGTGCCAGCAGCGTAGGGTCTAGCTCCTACAATGAGCAGTTCTTC
CDR3aa: CASSVGSSSYNEQFF
abundance: few
d_gene: NA
j_gene: TRBJ2-1
v_gene: TRBV9

CDR3nt: TGTGCCATCAGTGCTGACAGGGATACCGGGGAGCTGTTTTTT
CDR3aa: CAISADRDTGELFF
abundance: NA
d_gene: TRBD1
j_gene: TRBJ2-2
v_gene: TRBV10-3

CDR3nt: TGTGCCAGCAGCCTAGTGACCGGGACAGGACCCGGGGAGCTGTTTTTT
CDR3aa: CASSLVTGTGPGELFF
abundance: NA
d_gene: TRBD1
j_gene: TRBJ2-2
v_gene: TRBV4-2

CDR3nt: TGCAGCGTTGAAGACCCCGACAGGTTCCCGTCCTACGAGCAGTACTTC
CDR3aa: CSVEDPDRFPSYEQYF
abundance: NA
d_gene: NA
j_gene: TRBJ2-7
v_gene: TRBV29-1

CDR3nt: TGTGCCAGCAGCCTAGCGGGAGAAGGGGAGAATGAGCAGTTCTTC
CDR3aa: CASSLAGEGENEQFF
abundance: NA
d_gene: TRBD2
j_gene: TRBJ2-1
v_gene: TRBV28

CDR3nt: TGTGCCAGCAGCGCCACAGGGGATAGCAATCAGCCCCAGCATTTT
CDR3aa: CASSATGDSNQPQHF
abundance: NA
d_gene: TRBD1
j_gene: TRBJ1-5
v_gene: TRBV9

CDR3nt: TGCGCCAGTAACAGGGGTCTTGACACTGAAGCTTTCTTT
CDR3aa: CASNRGLDTEAFF
abundance: NA
d_gene: TRBD1
j_gene: TRBJ1-1
v_gene: TRBV4-1

CDR3nt: TGTGCCAGCGGGTTGGCGGGGGTCGGCGAGCAGTACTTC
CDR3aa: CASGLAGVGEQYF
abundance: NA
d_gene: TRBD2
j_gene: TRBJ2-7
v_gene: TRBV5-6

CDR3nt: TGTGCCAGCAGTTTCTCACCCCAAAGACAGGACTCCTACGAGCAGTACTTC
CDR3aa: CASSFSPQRQDSYEQYF
abundance: NA
d_gene: NA
j_gene: TRBJ2-7
v_gene: TRBV2

CDR3nt: TGCGCCAGCAGCTTGGCGGGGGAGAACACCGGGGAGCTGTTTTTT
CDR3aa: CASSLAGENTGELFF
abundance: NA
d_gene: NA
j_gene: TRBJ2-2
v_gene: TRBV5-1

CDR3nt: TGTGCCAGCAGCTTAGTAGCGGCGTCGGTCGATGAGCAGTTCTTC
CDR3aa: CASSLVAASVDEQFF
abundance: few
d_gene: NA
j_gene: TRBJ2-1
v_gene: TRBV11-3

CDR3nt: TGTGCCAGCAGCCCCCGGGGAGCGGGGGCCTACGAGCAGTACTTC
CDR3aa: CASSPRGAGAYEQYF
abundance: NA
d_gene: TRBD2
j_gene: TRBJ2-7
v_gene: TRBV7-6

CDR3nt: TGTGCCAGCAGCCACGGGACAGGGGGGTGGAACACTGAAGCTTTCTTT
CDR3aa: CASSHGTGGWNTEAFF
abundance: few
d_gene: TRBD1
j_gene: TRBJ1-1
v_gene: TRBV14

CDR3nt: TGTGCCAGCACCTTACCAGGGGGCCCTAAAAGCAATCAGCCCCAGCATTTT
CDR3aa: CASTLPGGPKSNQPQHF
abundance: NA
d_gene: TRBD1
j_gene: TRBJ1-5
v_gene: TRBV28

CDR3nt: TGTGCCAGCAGTTACTCGGAGGGGAACACTGAAGCTTTCTTT
CDR3aa: CASSYSEGNTEAFF
abundance: NA
d_gene: NA
j_gene: TRBJ1-1
v_gene: TRBV6-6

CDR3nt: TGTGCCTGGAGTCCAACAGGTGGGGCCAACGTCCTGACTTTC
CDR3aa: CAWSPTGGANVLTF
abundance: NA
d_gene: NA
j_gene: TRBJ2-6
v_gene: TRBV30

CDR3nt: TGTGCCAGCAGGGGCCGGACAGGGTCAAATGAGCAGTTCTTC
CDR3aa: CASRGRTGSNEQFF
abundance: NA
d_gene: TRBD1
j_gene: TRBJ2-1
v_gene: TRBV2

CDR3nt: TGTGCCAGCAGCTCACTGGGAGTGGAGACCCAGTACTTC
CDR3aa: CASSSLGVETQYF
abundance: NA
d_gene: NA
j_gene: TRBJ2-5
v_gene: TRBV13

CDR3nt: TGTGCCAGCAGTCCGACCGGGACTGGTCGTTACGAGCAGTACTTC
CDR3aa: CASSPTGTGRYEQYF
abundance: NA
d_gene: NA
j_gene: TRBJ2-7
v_gene: TRBV27

CDR3nt: TGTGCCAGCAGCACTGGACTGGGGGCTTACAATGAGCAGTTCTTC
CDR3aa: CASSTGLGAYNEQFF
abundance: once
d_gene: NA
j_gene: TRBJ2-1
v_gene: TRBV7-9

CDR3nt: TGTGCCATTCGACACGCAACTAATGAAAAACTGTTTTTT
CDR3aa: CAIRHATNEKLFF
abundance: NA
d_gene: NA
j_gene: TRBJ1-4
v_gene: TRBV10-3

CDR3nt: TGCGCCAGCAGCTATGACAGGGCCTACCTGCAGTACTTC
CDR3aa: CASSYDRAYLQYF
abundance: once
d_gene: TRBD1
j_gene: TRBJ2-7
v_gene: TRBV5-1

CDR3nt: TGTGCCAGCACCAACTCACAGGGTTCCTACGAGCAGTACTTC
CDR3aa: CASTNSQGSYEQYF
abundance: NA
d_gene: NA
j_gene: TRBJ2-7
v_gene: TRBV5-8